This record looks at one T cell receptor beta chain sequence and its context. The sample holds one count of this clone. The specificity of this receptor is unknown. No qualities accompany the bases; no much larger clone lies one base away. This entry belongs to a study of cytomegalovirus exposure and HLA in healthy donors (dated 2017 in TCRdb). Looking at the study overall: In an earlier analysis of 587 of the donors, 250 to 350 Gb of sequence data and 90 million to 120 million unique TCR beta sequences from 150 million to 200 million T cells were reported. Typing coverage varied by locus: about 620-630 donors for A, B, C, DRB1 and DQB1; roughly 510 for DQA1; over 600 for DPA1; under 490 for DPB1. The study aimed to test whether signatures of past pathogen exposure could be identified by cataloging public T cell receptors. Of the 350 to 450 genotyped donors, 70% to 90% were placed in the genetic ancestry cluster associated with self-reported Caucasian donors. Alongside the repertoire data, information on donor age, sex, ethnicity and CMV serostatus was compiled. HLA typing included class I and class II loci at four-digit resolution. To study patterns of TCR occurrence, a later analysis re-analyzed previously published TCR beta repertoires from 666 donors and added high-resolution HLA genotyping. To decide whether each TCR beta V gene segment behaved as functional or pseudogenic, an earlier analysis of approximately 620 of the donors relied on high-throughput TCR beta sequencing. In addition to the first cohort of 650 to 750 subjects, a separate validation cohort of about 120 different subjects was used. Rather than drawing on any new phenotypic data, the later analysis identified candidate immune exposures from TCR beta sequences and the way those sequences occurred across donors. All discovery cohort repertoires had been generated on a single sequencing platform. The study used immunosequencing to profile the T cell repertoires of around 600 subjects and linked those repertoires to cytomegalovirus serostatus. Across approximately 400 genotyped donors of the cohort, an average of about 250,000 unique TCR beta nucleotide sequences per donor were sequenced, and roughly 20% of those sequences were non-productive. Genome-wide SNP genotypes for about 65% of the 666 donors were used in a later genetic analysis, which treated that subset as a discovery cohort. About 300 gigabases of sequencing data and tens of millions of unique TCR sequences were included in an early release covering roughly 700 HLA-typed donors. The study combined high-throughput TCR immunosequencing, statistical association of individual TCRs with disease status, and machine learning to predict cytomegalovirus infection status. Five DR-DQ haplotypes were treated as single units for association and clustering because of strong linkage in the cohort.

The cohort consisted of some 670 healthy bone marrow donors. All cohort members were sampled while nominally healthy, although unrecorded immune exposures were likely present. The donor was CMV seropositive and was included in the group of 270 or so seropositive cohort members. A peripheral blood sample was provided by each donor, and peripheral blood mononuclear cells were used for TCR beta sequencing. Genomic DNA was extracted from the blood cell samples with the Qiagen DNeasy Blood Extraction Kit. Libraries were prepared through the immunoSEQ multiplex PCR assay. A mixture of 60 forward primers for TCR Vbeta segments and 13 reverse primers for TCR Jbeta segments was used in the multiplex PCR. The CDR3 region of rearranged TCR beta genes was amplified from genomic DNA with a multiplex PCR assay. The amplified TCR beta libraries were sequenced on the Illumina HiSeq System as 87-base-pair reads. The study's own analysis went as follows. Across the 700 or so repertoires, a later analysis counted 60 million to 90 million unique TCR beta chains, some 11 million of which were shared by at least two donors. To remove PCR and sequencing errors, raw reads were error-corrected and collapsed into unique sequences using a nearest-neighbor algorithm that merged closely related sequences. Alignment of CDR3 sequences to IMGT reference sequences was used to assign V, D and J gene segments. Each retained sequence needed at least a six-nucleotide match to both a V gene segment and a J gene segment. A rearrangement was called productive if the CDR3 had no stop codons and remained in frame with V and J, and every other rearrangement was called non-productive. CDR3 was defined according to IMGT convention as the region running from the second conserved V-encoded cysteine to the conserved J-encoded phenylalanine. The earlier analysis of about 560 of the donors excluded any sequence lacking an unambiguous match to a single V gene segment. An earlier analysis of 500 to 700 of the donors classified V segments as functional when productive rearrangements were above 56.7% and as segregating when the standard deviation between donors was above 5%. A statistical classification framework was built to diagnose cytomegalovirus status from the catalog of TCR beta chain sequences. In a later analysis, V and J genes were assigned by comparing TCR nucleotide sequences against IMGT/GENE-DB human TR gene sequences. A later analysis assigned CDR3 sequences and most-parsimonious VDJ recombination scenarios with the TCRdist pipeline. In a later analysis, each TCR beta chain was defined by its CDR3 amino acid sequence together with its V-gene family, and reads lacking a unique V-gene family were excluded. To address suspected cross-contamination and a sequencing artifact, a later analysis removed 450 to 700 highly shared, low-generation-probability nucleotide sequences. A later analysis calculated a clonal expansion index for each public chain from normalized within-repertoire ranks of inferred template counts. In a later analysis, generation probabilities were computed using a VDJ recombination model fitted to out-of-frame rearrangements, and the results were checked against IGoR. A later analysis scored TCR-TCR, TCR-HLA and TCR-CMV co-occurrence with hypergeometric tests, applying a repertoire-size bias correction to TCR pairs. False discovery rates were estimated in a later analysis by permuting HLA or CMV assignments 20 times. In a later analysis, co-occurring TCRs were grouped using DBSCAN, with TCRdist sequence similarity added in when clustering inside HLA-allele-positive subsets. Co-occurrence clustering excluded repertoires with fewer than 30,000 or more than 120,000 public chains, plus five with anomalous nucleotide sharing. Held by TCRdb, this immuneACCESS table contains in-frame sequences only and omits some clones. Under half of the omission traces to an unresolved V gene where checked; the cause of the rest is unknown. D and trimming were read from the DNA, whereas the V and J calls and clone size are those reported in that table. For this sample the table gives over 85,000 clones, of which 75% to 80% were detected only once. The ten largest clones represent roughly 9.1% of the sample.

What the authors observed across the whole study: Presence/absence analyses assumed roughly uniform sequencing depth across donors, an assumption that may not hold. According to the authors, the approach could potentially be generalized to other disease states and immunological phenotypes. A few of the identified cytomegalovirus-associated TCR beta chains were confirmed in vitro to be specific for cytomegalovirus antigens. Only TCR beta chains were sequenced in this cohort, and the absence of alpha or paired-chain data limited detectable features. According to a later analysis, TCR association rates differed among HLA loci, with DRB1 alleles showing the most associated TCRs and HLA-C alleles showing the fewest. A later analysis found that most CMV-associated TCR beta chains appeared HLA-restricted, with HLA associations seemingly driven largely by CMV exposure. Assigning TCR associations to individual alleles was difficult when HLA alleles, especially DR and DQ, strongly co-occurred. In a later genetic analysis, fewer N-insertions in productive TCRs were reported among donors in an Asian-associated ancestry cluster than the roughly 640-donor mean. The study gave a list of around 170 TCR beta chains associated with cytomegalovirus. Because HLA typing was missing for some donors at each locus, association tests included only the typed subset. Compared with equally common non-associated chains, HLA-associated TCR beta chains in a later analysis were more clonally expanded and had lower generation probabilities. A later genetic analysis associated a missense DCLRE1C variant with V-gene and J-gene trimming of TCR beta chains, and an independent cohort replicated the association. Linkage disequilibrium might explain the correlated functional status among segregating V segments, but an unknown experimental factor could not be ruled out. While some public TCRs were present in many individuals, most TCR sequences turned up only very rarely across donors. Broadly in line with IMGT annotations, most TCR beta V segments showed up in productive rearrangements about 87% or about 30% of the time in an earlier analysis of roughly 590 of the donors. A later analysis reported that several top co-occurrence clusters appeared linked to parvovirus B19, influenza, CMV and Epstein-Barr virus. For the cohort, immune exposure information was limited to CMV serostatus. In a later analysis, some 18,000 TCR beta sequences were associated with specific HLA alleles at a false discovery rate of 0.05. In both the original and validation cohorts, the classifier was reported to diagnose cytomegalovirus status with high specificity and sensitivity. A further reported finding was that TCR beta sequences accurately predicted the HLA-A and HLA-B alleles for most subjects in the first cohort. Because counts were too low, some 17 rarely observed V segments, including chromosome 9 orphons, were left out of the earlier analysis of several hundred of the donors. A cluster of highly shared sequence variants was judged likely to represent a technical artifact of the sequencing pipeline.

This TCR was recovered from a male donor in good health and CMV-seropositive. Sequenced: PBMCs.

Here is the DNA: TGTGCCAGCAGCCCCACAACAGGCTACGGGGCCAACGTCCTGACTTTC. Its amino acids are CASSPTTGYGANVLTF. The rearranged chain carries TRBV7-2 and TRBJ2-6; D gene: possibly TRBD1, on 5 matching bases. The junction carries 15 bases between V and J, which are trimmed by 5 bases and 4 bases respectively. The germline V gene specifies SGHTA as CDR1 and FQGNSA as CDR2. The CDR3 contains 16 residues, cysteine and phenylalanine counted. Solely the CDR3 DNA is kept, with 48 bases framed from the first base. The CDR3, completed at both ends by the reference TRBV7-2 and TRBJ2-6 genes, gives the full variable domain GAGVSQSPSNKVTEKGKDVELRCDPISGHTALYWYRQSLGQGLEFLIYFQGNSAPDKSGLPSDRFSAERTGGSVSTLTIQRTQQEDSAVYLCASSPTTGYGANVLTFGAGSRLTVL.